Described below is a single TCR beta chain sequence and its context. What it recognizes is unknown. Its ends do not fully match the called genes, so a read error is possible. This sample stems from a study of blood T cells in healthy people across ages. Whole-study findings and limits: Using unsorted PBMCs precluded a conclusive naive versus antigen-experienced comparison.

For the second PCR, which ran for 7 to 11 cycles, a sample-barcoded 5' primer and a J-beta primer mix were used. Through a template-switch adaptor with 12 random nucleotides, each cDNA molecule received a tag. TCRdb reprocessed the 5' RACE reads with MiXCR, giving one entry per CDR3 protein. The repertoire has 800,000 to 1,300,000 distinct CDR3 sequences, roughly 24% of them found once; the top ten carry about 0.69%. The CDR3 contains 18 residues. CDR1 and CDR2 from the germline V gene are SGDLS and YYNGEE. The same sample was also used in a study of T cells of mothers and their children. From that paper: Three healthy Caucasian mothers, along with their six children, served as the donors.

The specimen was blood. The clonotype was recovered from a girl aged 2 to 10 in good health. This sequence joins TRBV9 and TRBJ2-2; 9 bases line up with TRBD2. The CDR3 reads CASSGNAGGPLNAGELFF. In DNA form, the CDR3 reads TGTGCCAGCAGCGGCAACGCGGGGGGGCCTTTGAACGCCGGGGAGCTGTTTTTT. Combining the CDR3 with reference TRBV9 and TRBJ2-2 gives the whole variable domain DSGVTQTPKHLITATGQRVTLRCSPRSGDLSVYWYQQSLDQGLQFLIQYYNGEERAKGNILERFSAQQFPDLHSELNLSSLELGDSALYFCASSGNAGGPLNAGELFFGEGSRLTVL.